The 20 T cell receptor beta chains below were found in one sample sequenced in a study of blood T cell repertoires in COVID-19. Some clones are missing from TCRdb's copy, which holds only in-frame ones; the method was immunoSEQ multiplex PCR. The table shows more than 120,000 clones, with over 80% occurring only once. Sequencing was performed on peripheral blood. The source is a woman aged 50 to 65 with acute or convalescent COVID-19.

On this clone: Mismatch with germline at one junction end may stem from a read error. V and J are TRBV7-2 and TRBJ1-4, with 12 bases identical to TRBD1. The CDR3 has 14 residues. Germline V lookup: CDR1 SGHTA, CDR2 FQGNSA. The DNA of the CDR3 is TGTGCCAGCAGCTTACGGGACAGGGGGCGCTACCCGGTTTTT. It specifies CASSLRDRGRYPVF.

The gene calls are TRBV24-1 and TRBJ2-1; D remains unclear. Trimming cost V 1 base and J 8 bases, with 11 bases left between them. The germline V gene has CDR1 KGHDR and CDR2 SFDVKD. The CDR3 runs to 14 residues. The DNA for the CDR3 is TGTGCCACCAGTGATTTAAGCGTAGGCTATGAGCAGTTCTTC. Its protein is CATSDLSVGYEQFF.

This chain uses TRBV7-9 with TRBJ1-6; 10 bases line up with TRBD1. The V segment lost 5 bases and the J segment 8 bases; nucleotides outside the gene matches: 3. The CDR3 sequence is 14 residues long. Germline CDR1 and CDR2: SEHNR and FQNEAQ (reference sequence). In DNA, the CDR3 is TGTGCCAGCAGCCAAGGGACAGGGGATTCACCCCTCCACTTT. This encodes CASSQGTGDSPLHF.

The V and J genes are TRBV11-2 and TRBJ2-3, with D possibly TRBD1 on 6 matching bases. V lost 1 base and J lost 3, with 11 bases in between. Germline V lookup: CDR1 SGHAT, CDR2 FQNNGV. The CDR3 has 15 residues. CDR3 bases: TGTGCCAGCAGCTTAGGACAGGTTGGGACAGATACGCAGTATTTT. This codes for CASSLGQVGTDTQYF.

This clone showed up just a few times. J is TRBJ1-1 and V is TRBV29-1; 9 positions agree with TRBD1. The CDR3 consists of 11 residues. From germline, CDR1 is SQVTM and CDR2 ANQGSEA. Unmatched junction bases numbered 4, after V lost 6 bases and J lost 8 bases. The CDR3 region has the DNA TGCAGCGTCGGGACAGGGAGGGAAGCTTTCTTT. Its protein is CSVGTGREAFF.

V gene TRBV5-1 combines with J gene TRBJ2-5; D might be TRBD2 (6 bases). Trimming took 4 bases from V and 2 from J, leaving 9 bases between them. Germline V lookup: CDR1 SGHRS, CDR2 YFSETQ. CDR3 size: 13 residues. CDR3 in DNA: TGCGCCAGCAGCCCGACTAGGCAAGAGACCCAGTACTTC. Protein sequence: CASSPTRQETQYF.

The gene calls are TRBV19 and TRBJ1-5; weak D call: TRBD1 (5 bases). Germline V lookup: CDR1 LNHDA, CDR2 SQIVND (reference sequence). V was cut by 1 base and J by 0 bases, with 7 bases left in between. CDR3 length: 15 residues. The CDR3 DNA reads as TGTGCCAGTAGTATAGGACAGTATAGCAATCAGCCCCAGCATTTT. Translating it yields CASSIGQYSNQPQHF.

The gene calls are TRBV5-1 and TRBJ2-1; TRBD2 matches at 9 bases. The CDR3 runs 14 residues. CDR1 is SGHRS, CDR2 YFSETQ, per germline. The V and J ends lost 2 bases and 7 bases, in that order; junction bases with no gene match: 4. CDR3 sequence (DNA): TGCGCCAGCAGCTTTAGCGGGAGTAGGAATGAGCAGTTCTTC. Its protein product is CASSFSGSRNEQFF.

J is TRBJ1-4 and V is TRBV25-1; 11 bases map to TRBD1. CDR3 length equals 17 residues. CDR1 is MGHDK, CDR2 SYGVNS, per germline. V shed 3 bases, J shed 3 bases, and the junction held 6 bases outside the gene matches. Here the CDR3 reads CASSDWTGGYPNEKLFF. DNA for the CDR3: TGTGCCAGCAGTGACTGGACAGGGGGCTACCCTAATGAAAAACTGTTTTTT.

The chain couples TRBV10-2 to TRBJ1-6; D might be TRBD1 (6 bases). The ends were cut back, 6 bases at V and 10 bases at J, with 16 bases in the middle. The CDR3 has 14 amino acids. CDR1 is WSHSY and CDR2 is SAAADI in the germline V gene. CDR3 residues: CASRYRVVRSPLHF. CDR3 DNA sequence: TGCGCCAGCAGATACAGGGTAGTGCGGTCACCCCTCCACTTT.

This chain joins TRBV5-1 and TRBJ2-2; D perhaps matches TRBD1 (5 bases). The CDR3 sequence is 16 residues long. Germline lookup yields CDR1 SGHRS and CDR2 YFSETQ. Trimming removed 6 bases at V and 0 bases at J, with 15 bases between. In DNA form, the CDR3 reads TGCGCCAGCACCCCGGCAGGGCTTACGAACACCGGGGAGCTGTTTTTT. Its translation: CASTPAGLTNTGELFF.

This rearrangement joins TRBV19 to TRBJ1-3; D is uncertain. Trimming pared 3 bases from V and 0 bases from J, leaving 9 bases between. Germline CDR1 LNHDA, CDR2 SQIVND (reference sequence). The CDR3 has 15 residues. The CDR3 bases are TGTGCCAGTAGTATGTGGAGGCCCTCTGGAAACACCATATATTTT. Protein sequence: CASSMWRPSGNTIYF.

The V gene is TRBV6-5, the J gene TRBJ1-1; unclear D gene. Germline-derived CDR1 and CDR2 are MNHEY and SVGAGI. V lost 8 bases and J lost 3, with 10 bases in between. This CDR3 is built from 12 residues. The CDR3 bases are TGTGCCAGCGCCCCAGTGGACACTGAAGCTTTCTTT. It translates to CASAPVDTEAFF.

This chain uses TRBV27 with TRBJ1-2; D is unresolved. The ends were cut back, 4 bases at V and 1 base at J, with 4 bases in the middle. The CDR3 covers 12 residues. Per germline, CDR1 MNHEY and CDR2 SMNVEV (reference sequence). CDR3 in DNA: TGTGCCAGCAGTTCAGTTAACTATGGCTACACCTTC. Protein sequence: CASSSVNYGYTF.

This chain joins TRBV4-2 and TRBJ1-2; D gene ambiguous. The V gene lost 4 bases and the J gene lost 5 bases, with 11 bases spanning the gap. This CDR3 has 13 amino acids. CDR1 and CDR2 (germline): LGHNA, YNFKEQ. The CDR3 reads CASSPLSGYGYTF. In DNA form, the CDR3 reads TGTGCCAGCAGCCCCCTCTCCGGGTATGGCTACACCTTC.

This chain connects TRBV7-3 to TRBJ2-1; TRBD2 aligns across 11 bases. The germline V gene has CDR1 SGHTA and CDR2 FQGTGA. The CDR3 is made up of 15 amino acids. V was clipped by 5 bases and J by 7 bases; unmatched bases: 7. The CDR3 is CASSPTIAGGNEQFF. The DNA of the CDR3 is TGTGCCAGCAGCCCCACTATAGCGGGGGGGAATGAGCAGTTCTTC.

This clone was observed many times. The chain uses TRBV19 and TRBJ1-2; tentative D call: TRBD1 (5 bases). CDR1 is LNHDA, CDR2 SQIVND, per germline (reference sequence). There are 11 residues in the CDR3. Trimming took off 8 bases at V and 8 bases at J, with 12 bases between the two ends. CDR3 loop: CASGVGRGYTF. CDR3 coding DNA: TGTGCCAGTGGAGTGGGGCGAGGCTACACCTTC.

V and J are TRBV29-1 and TRBJ1-2; D not resolved. The CDR3 spans 12 residues. Germline lookup yields CDR1 SQVTM and CDR2 ANQGSEA. Trimming removed 6 bases from V and 4 bases from J, with 12 bases in between. The CDR3 sequence is CSVDSIGYGYTF. In DNA, the CDR3 is TGCAGCGTGGACTCCATCGGCTATGGCTACACCTTC.

As to this clone: The sample holds other DNA sequences that translate to the same CDR3. J is TRBJ1-2 and V is TRBV3-1 (or the pseudogene TRBV3-2); TRBD1 agrees at 8 bases. Trimming took 4 bases from V and 7 from J; bases not matched to a gene: 8. Germline CDR1 and CDR2: LGHDT and YNNKEL (reference sequence). The CDR3 runs to 14 residues. CDR3 residues: CASSPGQGEGGYTF. In DNA form, the CDR3 reads TGTGCCAGCAGCCCTGGACAGGGTGAAGGTGGCTACACCTTC.

The V gene is TRBV5-4, the J gene TRBJ2-6; TRBD2 matches 7 bases. Germline V gene sequence: CDR1 SGHNT, CDR2 YYREEE (reference sequence). V shed 4 bases, J shed 1 base, and the junction held 2 bases outside the gene matches. The CDR3 totals 15 residues. CDR3 in amino acids: CASSRGGSGANVLTF. DNA for the CDR3: TGTGCCAGCAGCCGGGGAGGGTCTGGGGCCAACGTCCTGACTTTC.